These T cell receptor beta chains were read from a single sample in a study of cytomegalovirus exposure and HLA in healthy donors. The data were produced by immunoSEQ multiplex PCR, yet TCRdb's version contains in-frame clones alone and is incomplete. Of 90,000 to 120,000 clones listed, around three quarters are singletons. Sequencing was performed on PBMCs. Every receptor here comes from a female donor in good health and CMV-seropositive. Each CDR3 is given with its conserved first and last residue. The D gene is left open where the match is weak. Only some rows state a clone size, as once, few, many or a class for expanded clones.

D gene | J gene | clone size | V gene | CDR3 protein | CDR3 DNA
- | TRBJ1-2 | - | TRBV7-9 | CASSLGEGRTYGYTF | TGTGCCAGCAGCTTAGGGGAGGGACGGACCTATGGCTACACCTTC
- | TRBJ1-4 | - | TRBV19 | CASSIEGANEKLFF | TGTGCCAGTAGTATTGAAGGGGCGAATGAAAAACTGTTTTTT
- | TRBJ2-1 | - | TRBV6-1 | CASRTPASAHNEQFF | TGTGCCAGCAGGACCCCCGCTAGCGCCCACAATGAGCAGTTCTTC
- | TRBJ2-3 | - | TRBV29-1 | CSVELAGTEVDTQYF | TGCAGCGTTGAACTCGCTGGTACTGAAGTGGATACGCAGTATTTT
TRBD1 | TRBJ1-2 | - | TRBV4-2 | CASSRTITGVVYGYTF | TGTGCCAGCAGCCGGACCATTACAGGGGTGGTCTATGGCTACACCTTC
- | TRBJ2-7 | - | TRBV7-9 | CASSLEVKQGKAEQYF | TGTGCCAGCAGCTTAGAGGTCAAGCAGGGGAAAGCCGAGCAGTACTTC
TRBD2 | TRBJ2-1 | few | TRBV5-5 | CASSLASGASGPRGQFF | TGTGCCAGCAGCTTGGCCTCAGGGGCTAGCGGGCCTCGGGGGCAGTTCTTC
- | TRBJ2-2 | - | TRBV30 | CAWSGCRLVAGELFF | TGTGCCTGGAGCGGCTGCAGACTAGTCGCCGGGGAGCTGTTTTTT
TRBD1 | TRBJ2-1 | - | TRBV12-5 | CASGSWTGLYNEQFF | TGTGCTAGTGGTTCTTGGACAGGGCTTTACAATGAGCAGTTCTTC
- | TRBJ2-2 | - | TRBV11-3 | CASSLADTGELFF | TGTGCCAGCAGCTTAGCCGACACCGGGGAGCTGTTTTTT
- | TRBJ1-1 | - | TRBV7-2 | CASSLFQGRPEAFF | TGTGCCAGCAGCTTATTCCAGGGCCGCCCTGAAGCTTTCTTT
TRBD2 | TRBJ2-3 | - | TRBV5-6 | CASRASGRTDTQYF | TGTGCCAGCCGTGCTAGCGGCCGCACAGATACGCAGTATTTT
- | TRBJ2-6 | - | TRBV19 | CASSILGSGANVLTF | TGTGCCAGTAGTATCCTAGGAAGTGGGGCCAACGTCCTGACTTTC
- | TRBJ2-2 | - | TRBV5-1 | CASSLAAGIRSTGELFF | TGCGCCAGCAGCTTGGCGGCGGGAATCCGAAGCACCGGGGAGCTGTTTTTT
- | TRBJ1-3 | - | TRBV6-5 | CASRTQGTSGNTIYF | TGTGCCAGCAGGACCCAGGGAACCTCTGGAAACACCATATATTTT
- | TRBJ1-1 | - | TRBV5-1 | CASSLDRELAEAFF | TGCGCCAGCAGCTTGGACAGGGAACTTGCTGAAGCTTTCTTT
TRBD2 | TRBJ2-1 | - | TRBV5-1 | CASIPGGEYNEQLF | TGCGCCAGCATCCCGGGGGGGGAATACAATGAGCAGCTCTTC
- | TRBJ1-6 | - | TRBV4-1 | CASSHPGTNSPLHF | TGCGCCAGCAGCCACCCGGGAACCAATTCACCCCTCCACTTT
- | TRBJ1-1 | - | TRBV10-1 | CASSEVAGGVSEAFF | TGCGCCAGCAGTGAGGTAGCAGGAGGCGTCTCTGAAGCTTTCTTT
TRBD1 | TRBJ1-5 | once | TRBV5-6 | CASSLEGARDRDQPQHF | TGTGCCAGCAGCTTGGAGGGGGCGAGGGACCGGGATCAGCCCCAGCATTTT
- | TRBJ1-6 | - | TRBV6-5 | CASSYGEGLLSPLHF | TGTGCCAGCAGTTACGGGGAGGGATTGTTGTCACCCCTCCACTTT
- | TRBJ2-4 | - | TRBV19 | CASSTRTGRVHSQYF | TGTGCCAGTAGTACCCGGACAGGGAGGGTGCACAGTCAGTACTTC
- | TRBJ2-7 | - | TRBV11-2 | CASSPKGYEQYF | TGTGCCAGCAGCCCGAAGGGGTACGAGCAGTACTTC
- | TRBJ2-1 | - | TRBV27 | CASSFRGSYNEQFF | TGTGCCAGCAGTTTTAGGGGCTCCTACAATGAGCAGTTCTTC
TRBD1 | TRBJ2-2 | - | TRBV10-1 | CASSPRTGISGELFF | TGCGCCAGCAGTCCTAGGACAGGAATTTCCGGGGAGCTGTTTTTT
TRBD2 | TRBJ2-1 | - | TRBV10-3 | CAISELGGSSYNEQFF | TGTGCCATCAGTGAGTTGGGCGGGAGCTCCTACAATGAGCAGTTCTTC
TRBD1 | TRBJ2-4 | - | TRBV7-9 | CSSSRDRGNIQYF | TGTTCCAGCAGTAGGGACAGGGGAAACATTCAGTACTTC
- | TRBJ1-1 | once | TRBV7-8 | CASSLGQAETEAFF | TGTGCCAGCAGCTTAGGACAGGCGGAGACTGAAGCTTTCTTT
TRBD1 | TRBJ2-7 | - | TRBV5-5 | CASSSGQGYEQYF | TGTGCCAGCAGCTCTGGACAGGGCTACGAGCAGTACTTC
- | TRBJ1-1 | once | TRBV5-8 | CASSGGTVRAEAFF | TGTGCCAGCAGCGGAGGAACGGTGAGGGCTGAAGCTTTCTTT
- | TRBJ2-3 | - | TRBV5-1 | CASRAGPAGDTQYF | TGCGCCAGCAGGGCGGGACCCGCGGGAGATACGCAGTATTTT
- | TRBJ1-5 | - | TRBV6-1 | CASSDLDQPQHF | TGTGCCAGCAGTGATCTAGATCAGCCCCAGCATTTT
TRBD2 | TRBJ2-1 | - | TRBV27 | CASPTGLAGGSNEQFF | TGTGCCAGCCCCACCGGACTAGCGGGAGGGAGCAATGAGCAGTTCTTC
TRBD1 | TRBJ1-2 | - | TRBV5-1 | CASRMTGGEGRYTF | TGCGCCAGCAGGATGACAGGGGGCGAAGGGCGCTACACCTTC
- | TRBJ2-7 | - | TRBV2 | CASSAPYEQYF | TGTGCCAGCAGTGCCCCTTACGAGCAGTACTTC
- | TRBJ2-7 | few | TRBV9 | CASSGGLLSYEQYF | TGTGCCAGCAGCGGAGGACTCCTCTCCTACGAGCAGTACTTC
TRBD1 | TRBJ2-7 | - | TRBV7-6 | CASSSLTGKNYEQYF | TGTGCCAGCAGCTCCTTGACAGGGAAGAACTACGAGCAGTACTTC
- | TRBJ1-5 | - | TRBV30 | CAWAPETGRSNQPQHF | TGTGCCTGGGCCCCCGAGACAGGACGAAGCAATCAGCCCCAGCATTTT
TRBD1 | TRBJ2-1 | once | TRBV9 | CTSSVGPGTGEIEQFF | TGTACCAGCAGCGTAGGGCCCGGGACAGGGGAAATTGAGCAGTTCTTC
- | TRBJ1-2 | - | TRBV18 | CASSPAQLVYGYTF | TGTGCCAGCTCACCAGCGCAACTCGTCTATGGCTACACCTTC